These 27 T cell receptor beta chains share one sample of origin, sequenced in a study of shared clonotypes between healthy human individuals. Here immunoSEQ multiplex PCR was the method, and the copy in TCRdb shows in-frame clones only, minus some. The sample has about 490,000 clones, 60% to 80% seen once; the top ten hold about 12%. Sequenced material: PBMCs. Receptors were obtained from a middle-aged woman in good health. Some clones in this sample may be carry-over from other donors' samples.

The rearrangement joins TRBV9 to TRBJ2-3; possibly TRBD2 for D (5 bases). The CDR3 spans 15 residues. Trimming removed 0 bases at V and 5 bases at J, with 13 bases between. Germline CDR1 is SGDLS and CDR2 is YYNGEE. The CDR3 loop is CASSVAGGRGDTQYF. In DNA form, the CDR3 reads TGTGCCAGCAGCGTAGCGGGTGGGAGAGGAGATACGCAGTATTTT.

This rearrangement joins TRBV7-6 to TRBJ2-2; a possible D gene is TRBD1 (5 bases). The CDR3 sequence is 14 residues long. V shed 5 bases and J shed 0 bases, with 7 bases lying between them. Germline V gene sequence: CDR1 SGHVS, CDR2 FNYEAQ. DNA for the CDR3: TGTGCCAGCAGCCCACAGGCGAACACCGGGGAGCTGTTTTTT. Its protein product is CASSPQANTGELFF.

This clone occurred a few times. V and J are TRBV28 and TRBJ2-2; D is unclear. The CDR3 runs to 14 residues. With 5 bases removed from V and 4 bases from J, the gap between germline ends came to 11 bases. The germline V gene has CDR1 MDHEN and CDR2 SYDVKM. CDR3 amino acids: CASSLDRITGELFF. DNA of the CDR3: TGTGCCAGCAGTCTGGACCGAATCACCGGGGAGCTGTTTTTT.

CDR3 sequence reads: CATSRASGGTDTQYF. DNA of the CDR3: TGTGCCACCAGCAGAGCTAGCGGGGGCACAGATACGCAGTATTTT. The rearrangement joins TRBV15 to TRBJ2-3; 9 positions match TRBD2. Trimming removed 1 base from V and 1 base from J; junction bases left unmatched: 0. Looked up from germline, CDR1 is LNHNV and CDR2 is YYDKDF (reference sequence). The CDR3 length is 15 residues. The complete variable domain, with remaining parts taken from reference TRBV15 and TRBJ2-3, reads DAMVIQNPRYQVTQFGKPVTLSCSQTLNHNVMYWYQQKSSQAPKLLFHYYDKDFNNEADTPDNFQSRRPNTSFCFLDIRSPGLGDTAMYLCATSRASGGTDTQYFGPGTRLTVL.

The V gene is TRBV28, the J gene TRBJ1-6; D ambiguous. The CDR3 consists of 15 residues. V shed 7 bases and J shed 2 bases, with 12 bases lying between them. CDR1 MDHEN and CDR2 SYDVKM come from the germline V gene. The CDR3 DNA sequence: TGTGCCAGCAAGGAAGGAGCAACCTATAATTCACCCCTCCACTTT. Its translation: CASKEGATYNSPLHF.

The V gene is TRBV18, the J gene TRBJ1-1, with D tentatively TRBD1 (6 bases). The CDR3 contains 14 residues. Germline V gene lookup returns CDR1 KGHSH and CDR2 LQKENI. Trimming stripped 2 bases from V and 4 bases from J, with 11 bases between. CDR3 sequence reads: CASSPSVGGTEAFF. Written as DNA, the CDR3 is TGTGCCAGCTCACCATCCGTAGGGGGCACTGAAGCTTTCTTT.

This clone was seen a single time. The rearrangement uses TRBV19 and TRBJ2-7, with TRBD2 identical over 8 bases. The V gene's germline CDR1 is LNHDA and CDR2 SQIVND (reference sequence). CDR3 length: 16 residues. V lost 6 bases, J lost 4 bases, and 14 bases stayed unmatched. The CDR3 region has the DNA TGTGCCAGTAGGTGGAGTAGCGGGACACCGGAGTACGAGCAGTACTTC. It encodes CASRWSSGTPEYEQYF. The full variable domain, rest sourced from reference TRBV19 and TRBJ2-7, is DGGITQSPKYLFRKEGQNVTLSCEQNLNHDAMYWYRQDPGQGLRLIYYSQIVNDFQKGDIAEGYSVSREKKESFPLTVTSAQKNPTAFYLCASRWSSGTPEYEQYFGPGTRLTVT.

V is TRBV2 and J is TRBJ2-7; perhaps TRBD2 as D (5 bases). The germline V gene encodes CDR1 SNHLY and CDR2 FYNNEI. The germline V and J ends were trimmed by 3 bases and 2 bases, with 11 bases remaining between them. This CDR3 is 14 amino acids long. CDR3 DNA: TGTGCCAGCAGTGAGTTGGAGGCAGCCTACGAGCAGTACTTC. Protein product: CASSELEAAYEQYF.

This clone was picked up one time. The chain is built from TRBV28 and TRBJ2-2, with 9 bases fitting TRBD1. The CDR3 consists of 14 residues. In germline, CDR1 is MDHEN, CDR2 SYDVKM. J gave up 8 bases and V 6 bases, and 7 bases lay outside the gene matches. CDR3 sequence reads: CASSRNRGRGELFF. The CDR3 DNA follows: TGTGCCAGCAGCCGCAACAGGGGGCGGGGGGAGCTGTTTTTT.

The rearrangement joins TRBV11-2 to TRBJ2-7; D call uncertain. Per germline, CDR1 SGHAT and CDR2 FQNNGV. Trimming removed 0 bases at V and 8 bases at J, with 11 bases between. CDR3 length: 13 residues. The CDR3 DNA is TGTGCCAGCAGCTTAGATTACAGCACGCAGCAGTACTTC. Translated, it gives CASSLDYSTQQYF.

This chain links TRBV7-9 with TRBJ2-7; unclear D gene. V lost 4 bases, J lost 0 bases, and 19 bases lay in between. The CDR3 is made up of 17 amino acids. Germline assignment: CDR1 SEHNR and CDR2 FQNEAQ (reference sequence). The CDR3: CASSSDRLMQDSYEQYF. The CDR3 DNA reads TGTGCCAGCAGCTCAGATAGGCTGATGCAGGACTCCTACGAGCAGTACTTC.

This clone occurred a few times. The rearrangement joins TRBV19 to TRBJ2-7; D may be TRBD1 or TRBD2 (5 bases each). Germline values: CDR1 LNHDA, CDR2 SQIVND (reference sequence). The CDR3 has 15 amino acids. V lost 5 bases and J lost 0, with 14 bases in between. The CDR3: CASSPRDGPSYEQYF. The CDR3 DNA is TGTGCCAGTAGTCCTAGGGACGGCCCCTCCTACGAGCAGTACTTC.

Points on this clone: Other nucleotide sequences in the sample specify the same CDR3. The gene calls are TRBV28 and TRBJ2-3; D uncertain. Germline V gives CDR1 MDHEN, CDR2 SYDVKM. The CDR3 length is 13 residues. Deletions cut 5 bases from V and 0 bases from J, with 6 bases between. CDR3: CASSGPSTDTQYF. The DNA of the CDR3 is TGTGCCAGCAGTGGTCCTAGCACAGATACGCAGTATTTT.

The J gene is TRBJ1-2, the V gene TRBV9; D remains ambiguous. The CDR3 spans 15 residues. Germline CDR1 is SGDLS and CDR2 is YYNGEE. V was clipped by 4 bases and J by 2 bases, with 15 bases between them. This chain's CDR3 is CASSPSQRQNYGYTF. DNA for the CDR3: TGTGCCAGCAGCCCCTCCCAGCGACAAAACTATGGCTACACCTTC. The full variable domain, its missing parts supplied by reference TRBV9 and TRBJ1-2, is DSGVTQTPKHLITATGQRVTLRCSPRSGDLSVYWYQQSLDQGLQFLIQYYNGEERAKGNILERFSAQQFPDLHSELNLSSLELGDSALYFCASSPSQRQNYGYTFGSGTRLTVV.

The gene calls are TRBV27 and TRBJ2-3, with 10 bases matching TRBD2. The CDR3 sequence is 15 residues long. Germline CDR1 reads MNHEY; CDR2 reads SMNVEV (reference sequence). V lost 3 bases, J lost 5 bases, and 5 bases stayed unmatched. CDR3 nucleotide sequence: TGTGCCAGCAGTTTCCTAGCGGGAGTCCTAGATACGCAGTATTTT. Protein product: CASSFLAGVLDTQYF.

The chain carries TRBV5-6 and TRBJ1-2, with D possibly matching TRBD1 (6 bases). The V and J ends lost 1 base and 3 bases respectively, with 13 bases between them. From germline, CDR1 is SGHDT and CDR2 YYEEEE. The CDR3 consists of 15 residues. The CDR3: CASSLRSGADYGYTF. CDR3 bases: TGTGCCAGCAGCTTGAGGTCAGGGGCAGACTATGGCTACACCTTC. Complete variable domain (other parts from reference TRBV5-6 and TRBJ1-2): DAGVTQSPTHLIKTRGQQVTLRCSPKSGHDTVSWYQQALGQGPQFIFQYYEEEERQRGNFPDRFSGHQFPNYSSELNVNALLLGDSALYLCASSLRSGADYGYTFGSGTRLTVV.

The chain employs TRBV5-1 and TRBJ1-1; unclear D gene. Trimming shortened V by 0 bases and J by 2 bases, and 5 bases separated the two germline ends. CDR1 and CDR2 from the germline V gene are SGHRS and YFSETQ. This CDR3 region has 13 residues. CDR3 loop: CASSLVPNTEAFF. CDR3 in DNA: TGCGCCAGCAGCTTGGTCCCTAACACTGAAGCTTTCTTT.

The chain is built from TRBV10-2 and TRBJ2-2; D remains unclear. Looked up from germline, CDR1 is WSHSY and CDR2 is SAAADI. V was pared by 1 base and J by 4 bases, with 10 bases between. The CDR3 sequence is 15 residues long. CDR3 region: CASSELTALTGELFF. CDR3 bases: TGCGCCAGCAGTGAGTTAACAGCTCTCACCGGGGAGCTGTTTTTT.

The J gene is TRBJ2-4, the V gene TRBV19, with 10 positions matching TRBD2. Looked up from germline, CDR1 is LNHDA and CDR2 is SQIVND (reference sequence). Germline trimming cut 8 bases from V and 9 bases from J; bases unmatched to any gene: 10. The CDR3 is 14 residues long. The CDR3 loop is CASSLAGVPRIQYF. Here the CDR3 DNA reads TGTGCCAGTTCTCTAGCGGGAGTACCTCGCATTCAGTACTTC.

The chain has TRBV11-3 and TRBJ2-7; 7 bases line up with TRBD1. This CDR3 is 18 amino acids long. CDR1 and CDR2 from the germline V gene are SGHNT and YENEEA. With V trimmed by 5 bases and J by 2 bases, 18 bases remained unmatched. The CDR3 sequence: CASSVNGGQRAVPYEQYF. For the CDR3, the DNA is TGTGCCAGCAGCGTAAATGGGGGACAGAGGGCGGTACCCTACGAGCAGTACTTC. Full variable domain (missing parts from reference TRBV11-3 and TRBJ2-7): EAGVVQSPRYKIIEKKQPVAFWCNPISGHNTLYWYLQNLGQGPELLIRYENEEAVDDSQLPKDRFSAERLKGVDSTLKIQPAELGDSAVYLCASSVNGGQRAVPYEQYFGPGTRLTVT.

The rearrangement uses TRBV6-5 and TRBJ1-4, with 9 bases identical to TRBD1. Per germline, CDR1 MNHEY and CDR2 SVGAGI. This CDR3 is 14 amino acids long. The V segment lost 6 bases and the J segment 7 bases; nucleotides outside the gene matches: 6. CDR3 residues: CASSPDRGGEKLFF. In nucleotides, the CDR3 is TGTGCCAGCAGCCCCGACAGGGGGGGTGAAAAACTGTTTTTT.

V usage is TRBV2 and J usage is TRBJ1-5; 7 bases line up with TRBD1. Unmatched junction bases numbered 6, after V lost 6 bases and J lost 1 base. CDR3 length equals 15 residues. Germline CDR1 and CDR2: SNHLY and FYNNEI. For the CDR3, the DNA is TGTGCCAGCAGAGGGGGCCTCGGAAGCAATCAGCCCCAGCATTTT. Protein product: CASRGGLGSNQPQHF.

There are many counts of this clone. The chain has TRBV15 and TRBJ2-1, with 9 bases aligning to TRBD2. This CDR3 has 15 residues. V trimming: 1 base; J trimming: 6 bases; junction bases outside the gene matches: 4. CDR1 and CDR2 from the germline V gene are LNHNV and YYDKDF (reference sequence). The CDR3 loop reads CATSRAREGFNEQFF. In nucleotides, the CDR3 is TGTGCCACCAGCAGAGCGCGGGAGGGTTTCAATGAGCAGTTCTTC.

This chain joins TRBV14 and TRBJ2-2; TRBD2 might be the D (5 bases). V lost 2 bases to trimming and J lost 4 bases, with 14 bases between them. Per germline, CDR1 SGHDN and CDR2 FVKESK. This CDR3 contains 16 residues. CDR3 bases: TGTGCCAGCAGCCAACTTCCGGGAAGAGGCACCGGGGAGCTGTTTTTT. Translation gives CASSQLPGRGTGELFF.

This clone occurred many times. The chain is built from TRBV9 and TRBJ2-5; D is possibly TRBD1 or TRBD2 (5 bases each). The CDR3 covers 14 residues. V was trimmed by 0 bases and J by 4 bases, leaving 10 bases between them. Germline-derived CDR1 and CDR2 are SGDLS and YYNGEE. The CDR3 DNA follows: TGTGCCAGCAGCGTAGCCCAGAGGGGAGAGACCCAGTACTTC. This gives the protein CASSVAQRGETQYF.

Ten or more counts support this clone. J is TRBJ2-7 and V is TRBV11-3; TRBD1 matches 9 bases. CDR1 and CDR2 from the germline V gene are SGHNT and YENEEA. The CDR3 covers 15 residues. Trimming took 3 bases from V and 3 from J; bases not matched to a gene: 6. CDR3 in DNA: TGTGCCAGCAGCTTGTCCGGACAGGGGCACTACGAGCAGTACTTC. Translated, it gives CASSLSGQGHYEQYF.

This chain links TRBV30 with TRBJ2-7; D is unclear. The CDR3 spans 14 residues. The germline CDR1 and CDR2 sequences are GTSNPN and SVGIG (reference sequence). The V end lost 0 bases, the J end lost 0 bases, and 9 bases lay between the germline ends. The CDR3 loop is CAWSVHRNSYEQYF. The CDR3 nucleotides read TGTGCCTGGAGTGTCCACAGAAACTCCTACGAGCAGTACTTC.